This T cell receptor (beta chain) was captured by sequencing in a study of CD8+CD57+ T cells in acquired aplastic anemia. Study-level background: DNA recovered from sorted CD4+ and CD8+ cells had a mean of approximately 3 ug.

Profiling that covered TCR beta VDJ and CDR3 relied on genomic DNA as its template. TCRdb called the reads again in MiXCR, with one record for every CDR3 protein. The sample lists hundreds of thousands of distinct CDR3 sequences, approximately 32% occurring once. This clonotype was seen many times. Looked up from germline, CDR1 is DFQATT and CDR2 is SNEGSKA (reference sequence). The J segment lost 6 bases and the V segment lost 3 bases, leaving 5 bases of the junction unmatched. The CDR3 consists of 13 residues. The patients chosen for sequencing had shown expansion of CD8+CD57+ cells (detected by flow cytometry).

The sequenced sample was sorted CD4+, CD8+, or CD8+CD57+ T cells (not recorded which) from PBMCs. The origin of this receptor is a human donor with aplastic anemia. The chain recombines TRBV20-1 with TRBJ2-7, with TRBD2 matching 10 bases. CDR3: CSARVAGGREQYF. CDR3 DNA: TGCAGTGCTAGGGTAGCGGGAGGTCGCGAGCAGTACTTC.